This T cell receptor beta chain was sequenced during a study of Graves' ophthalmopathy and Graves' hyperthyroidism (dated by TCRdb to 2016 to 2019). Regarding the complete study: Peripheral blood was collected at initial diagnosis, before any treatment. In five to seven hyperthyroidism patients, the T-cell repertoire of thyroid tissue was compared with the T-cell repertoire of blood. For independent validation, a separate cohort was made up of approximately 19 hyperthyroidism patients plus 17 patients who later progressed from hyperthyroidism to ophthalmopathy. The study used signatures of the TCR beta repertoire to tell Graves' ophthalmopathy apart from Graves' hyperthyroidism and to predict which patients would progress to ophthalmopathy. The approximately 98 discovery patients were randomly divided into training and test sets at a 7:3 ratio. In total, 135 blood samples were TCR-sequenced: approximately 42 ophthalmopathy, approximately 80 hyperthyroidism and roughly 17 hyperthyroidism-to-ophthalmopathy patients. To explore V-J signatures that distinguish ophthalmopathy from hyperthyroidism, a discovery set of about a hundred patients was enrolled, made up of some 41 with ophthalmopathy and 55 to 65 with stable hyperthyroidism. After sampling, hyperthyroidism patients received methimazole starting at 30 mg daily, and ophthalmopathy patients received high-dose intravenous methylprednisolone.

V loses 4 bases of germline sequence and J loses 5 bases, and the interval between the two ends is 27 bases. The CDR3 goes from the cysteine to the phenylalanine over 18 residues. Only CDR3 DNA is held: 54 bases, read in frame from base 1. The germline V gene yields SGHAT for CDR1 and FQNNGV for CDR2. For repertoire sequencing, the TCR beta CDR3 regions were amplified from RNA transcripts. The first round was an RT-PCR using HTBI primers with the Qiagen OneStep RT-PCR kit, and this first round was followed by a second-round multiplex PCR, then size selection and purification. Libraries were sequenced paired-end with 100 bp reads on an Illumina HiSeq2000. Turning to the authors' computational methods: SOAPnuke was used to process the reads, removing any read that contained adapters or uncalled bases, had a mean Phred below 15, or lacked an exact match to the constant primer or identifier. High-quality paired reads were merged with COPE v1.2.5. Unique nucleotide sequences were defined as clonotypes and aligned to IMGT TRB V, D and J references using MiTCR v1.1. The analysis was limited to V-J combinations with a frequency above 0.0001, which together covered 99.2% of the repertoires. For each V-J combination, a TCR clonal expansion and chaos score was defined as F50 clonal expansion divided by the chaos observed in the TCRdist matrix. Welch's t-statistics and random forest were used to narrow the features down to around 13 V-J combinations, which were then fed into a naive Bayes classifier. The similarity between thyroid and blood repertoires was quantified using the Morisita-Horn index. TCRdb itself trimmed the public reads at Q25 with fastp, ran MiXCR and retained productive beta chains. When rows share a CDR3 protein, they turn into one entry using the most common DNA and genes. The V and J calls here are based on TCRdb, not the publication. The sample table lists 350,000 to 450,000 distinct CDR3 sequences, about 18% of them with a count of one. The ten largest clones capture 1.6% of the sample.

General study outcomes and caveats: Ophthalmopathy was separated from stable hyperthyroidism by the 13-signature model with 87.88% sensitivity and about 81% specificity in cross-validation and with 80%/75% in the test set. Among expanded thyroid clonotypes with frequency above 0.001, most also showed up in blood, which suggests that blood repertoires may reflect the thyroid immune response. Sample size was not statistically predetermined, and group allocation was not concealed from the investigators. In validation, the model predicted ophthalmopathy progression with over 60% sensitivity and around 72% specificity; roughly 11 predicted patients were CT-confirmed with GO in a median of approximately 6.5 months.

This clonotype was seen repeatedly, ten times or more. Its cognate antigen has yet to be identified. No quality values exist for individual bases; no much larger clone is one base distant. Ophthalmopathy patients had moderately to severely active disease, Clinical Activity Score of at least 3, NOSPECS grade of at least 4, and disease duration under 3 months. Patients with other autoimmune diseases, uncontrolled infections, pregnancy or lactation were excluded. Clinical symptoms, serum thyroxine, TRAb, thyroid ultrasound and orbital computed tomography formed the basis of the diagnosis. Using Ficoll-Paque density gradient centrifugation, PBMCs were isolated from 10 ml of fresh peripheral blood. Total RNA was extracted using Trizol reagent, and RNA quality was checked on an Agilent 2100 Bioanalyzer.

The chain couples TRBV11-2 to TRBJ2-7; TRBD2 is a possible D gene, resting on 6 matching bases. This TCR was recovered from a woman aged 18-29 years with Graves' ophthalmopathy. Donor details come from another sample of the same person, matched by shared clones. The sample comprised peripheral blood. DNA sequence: TGTGCCAGCAGCTCAAGGTTCCAAGCTGGACTAAGGGATCACGAGCAGTACTTC. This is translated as CASSSRFQAGLRDHEQYF.